These T cell receptor beta chains were read from a single sample in a study of blood T cells in healthy people across ages. TCRdb redid the calling of the 5' RACE reads with MiXCR, one entry per CDR3 protein. Of more than 900,000 distinct CDR3 sequences listed, almost 30% are singletons. The same data also went into a second study, on T cells of mothers and their children.

The sequenced sample was blood. The origin of the receptors is a woman between 40 and 55 years old in good health. The CDR3 runs from the conserved cysteine through the conserved F or W. D genes are given only for firm matches. Clone size is stated in some rows and not others, as once, few, many or a class when expanded.

clone_size j_call d_call v_call cdr3_aa cdr3_nt
- TRBJ2-5 TRBD2 TRBV12-5 CASGSGTSGAQETQYF TGTGCTAGTGGTTCCGGGACTAGCGGGGCGCAAGAGACCCAGTACTTC
- TRBJ1-1 - TRBV6-6 CASSYSYRTMKNTEAFF TGTGCCAGCAGTTACTCCTATCGGACGATGAAGAACACTGAAGCTTTCTTT
many TRBJ1-1 - TRBV9 CASSLSQGSTEAFF TGTGCCAGCAGCCTATCACAGGGTTCCACTGAAGCTTTCTTT
- TRBJ2-7 - TRBV11-2 CASSNAPDRVWQYF TGTGCCAGCAGCAATGCCCCGGACCGGGTGTGGCAGTACTTC
- TRBJ2-1 - TRBV29-1 CSVGPGEFEQFF TGCAGCGTTGGGCCGGGGGAGTTTGAGCAGTTCTTC
- TRBJ2-7 TRBD1 TRBV6-1 CASRNRGRSDEQYF TGTGCCAGCAGGAACAGGGGGCGCTCAGACGAGCAGTACTTC
many TRBJ1-2 - TRBV6-5 CASSERDYGYTF TGTGCCAGCAGTGAGAGGGATTATGGCTACACCTTC
- TRBJ2-7 - TRBV20-1 CSAIASDYEQYF TGCAGTGCCATAGCGTCCGACTACGAGCAGTACTTC
many TRBJ2-5 TRBD2 TRBV11-1 CASSVSGAQETQYF TGTGCCAGCAGCGTCAGCGGGGCACAAGAGACCCAGTACTTC
- TRBJ1-1 - TRBV5-6 CASSRRGANTEAFF TGTGCCAGCAGCAGGCGGGGGGCGAACACTGAAGCTTTCTTT
many TRBJ1-2 - TRBV12-5 CASGPDFPSIYGYTF TGTGCTAGTGGTCCGGATTTCCCGTCAATCTATGGCTACACCTTC
- TRBJ2-5 TRBD1 TRBV25-1 CASSDPAVGTGVETQYF TGTGCCAGCAGTGACCCGGCAGTCGGGACAGGGGTTGAGACCCAGTACTTC
few TRBJ1-5 - TRBV19 CASRTTGSSNQPQHF TGTGCCAGTAGAACCACAGGGTCGAGCAATCAGCCCCAGCATTTT
many TRBJ2-7 - TRBV29-1 CSVRDGEQYF TGCAGTGTAAGGGACGGCGAGCAGTACTTC
few TRBJ2-1 - TRBV20-1 CSASNFQGPNEQFF TGCAGTGCTAGCAACTTCCAAGGGCCCAATGAGCAGTTCTTC
few TRBJ1-4 TRBD1 TRBV28 CASRNQGEGEKLFF TGTGCCAGCAGAAACCAGGGGGAAGGGGAAAAACTGTTTTTT
- TRBJ1-6 - TRBV19 CASTHLNTGQHSPLHF TGTGCCAGTACCCACCTCAACACAGGGCAACATTCACCCCTCCACTTT
many TRBJ2-5 - TRBV29-1 CSTPPPAGRRVETQYF TGCAGCACCCCCCCTCCAGCAGGACGACGGGTTGAGACCCAGTACTTC
- TRBJ2-1 TRBD2 TRBV6-2/TRBV6-3 CASSYGIAGGMEQFF TGTGCCAGCAGTTACGGCATAGCGGGGGGGATGGAGCAGTTCTTC
few TRBJ2-7 - TRBV30 CAWSVAGGEQYF TGTGCCTGGAGTGTAGCAGGAGGCGAGCAGTACTTC
many TRBJ2-7 TRBD1 TRBV7-2 CASSSDGTVFYEQYF TGTGCCAGCAGCTCAGACGGGACAGTCTTCTACGAGCAGTACTTC
- TRBJ2-7 - TRBV3-1 CASSQGGVKQYF TGTGCCAGCAGCCAAGGGGGTGTCAAGCAGTACTTC
- TRBJ1-1 - TRBV20-1 CSARDRVVARVTEAFF TGCAGTGCTAGAGATCGAGTTGTGGCCAGGGTCACTGAAGCTTTCTTT
many TRBJ2-5 - TRBV3-1 CASSQEGGIETQYF TGTGCCAGCAGCCAAGAGGGCGGTATAGAGACCCAGTACTTC
few TRBJ2-7 - TRBV29-1 CSVVDTSYEQYF TGCAGCGTTGTGGACACATCCTACGAGCAGTACTTC
- TRBJ1-6 - TRBV28 CAGIRGIGSPLHF TGTGCCGGAATAAGGGGAATAGGCTCACCCCTCCACTTT
few TRBJ2-3 TRBD2 TRBV28 CASSRRGGHDTQYF TGTGCCAGCAGTAGACGGGGGGGCCATGATACGCAGTATTTT
- TRBJ2-1 TRBD1 TRBV6-5 CASSYSEGWQGANNEQFF TGTGCCAGCAGTTACTCGGAGGGGTGGCAGGGGGCCAACAATGAGCAGTTCTTC
many TRBJ1-1 - TRBV7-3 CASSPGRMNTEAFF TGTGCCAGCAGCCCTGGACGGATGAACACTGAAGCTTTCTTT
- TRBJ1-5 - TRBV25-1 CASREWEGDQPQHF TGTGCCAGCAGGGAATGGGAGGGGGACCAGCCCCAGCATTTT
few TRBJ2-1 - TRBV6-5 CASSSQSSDNEQFF TGTGCCAGCAGTTCACAGAGCTCCGACAATGAGCAGTTCTTC
- TRBJ1-2 TRBD1 TRBV12-3/TRBV12-4 CASSRDRGRSGYTF TGTGCCAGCAGTCGGGACAGGGGGCGTTCAGGCTACACCTTC
- TRBJ2-7 - TRBV6-5 CASSYSRGLNYEQYF TGTGCCAGCAGTTACTCCAGGGGCCTCAACTACGAGCAGTACTTC
many TRBJ1-2 - TRBV20-1 CSARVLDSLGGTGYTF TGCAGTGCTAGAGTACTGGACAGCCTGGGGGGTACTGGCTACACCTTC
- TRBJ2-2 TRBD2 TRBV28 CASSPPLAGWGTGELFF TGTGCCAGCAGTCCGCCCCTAGCGGGGTGGGGCACCGGGGAGCTGTTTTTT
- TRBJ1-2 - TRBV7-8 CASSSPGGVILRGYTF TGTGCCAGCAGCTCCCCCGGGGGGGTAATCCTTCGGGGCTACACCTTC
- TRBJ1-4 TRBD1 TRBV6-1 CVSSAGTVANEKLFF TGTGTCAGCAGTGCCGGGACAGTCGCAAATGAAAAACTGTTTTTT
many TRBJ2-1 - TRBV20-1 CSATDVSSPYNEQFF TGCAGTGCCACCGATGTCTCTTCACCTTACAATGAGCAGTTCTTC
few TRBJ1-4 - TRBV29-1 CSVGLGTGANEKLFF TGCAGCGTTGGTCTGGGAACCGGGGCTAATGAAAAACTGTTTTTT
few TRBJ2-7 TRBD1 TRBV27 CASRATGGYYEQYF TGTGCCAGCAGGGCGACAGGGGGCTACTACGAGCAGTACTTC
- TRBJ2-7 - TRBV24-1 CATSDPGQSSSYEQYF TGTGCCACCAGTGACCCCGGACAGTCGAGCTCCTACGAGCAGTACTTC
- TRBJ2-1 - TRBV7-6 CASSLDILQGGYNEQFF TGTGCCAGCAGCTTAGATATTTTACAGGGAGGCTACAATGAGCAGTTCTTC
- TRBJ1-1 - TRBV7-6 CASSLGGRILNTEVFF TGTGCCAGCAGCTTAGGGGGACGGATTCTGAACACTGAAGTTTTCTTT
- TRBJ1-4 - TRBV12-3/TRBV12-4 CASSPGLGAANEKLFF TGTGCCAGCAGTCCCGGGTTAGGGGCGGCTAATGAAAAACTGTTTTTT
- TRBJ2-5 - TRBV29-1 CSVLPRSGETQYF TGCAGCGTTCTACCCCGGAGCGGGGAGACCCAGTACTTC
few TRBJ1-4 TRBD1 TRBV29-1 CSVQQGAATNEKLFF TGCAGCGTCCAACAGGGGGCGGCAACTAATGAAAAACTGTTTTTT
- TRBJ2-5 - TRBV20-1 CSARDGLALQETQYF TGCAGTGCTAGAGATGGGCTAGCGCTTCAAGAGACCCAGTACTTC
- TRBJ1-1 - TRBV29-1 CSVVLRENTEAFF TGCAGCGTTGTCTTGCGGGAGAACACTGAAGCTTTCTTT
few TRBJ2-3 TRBD1 TRBV29-1 CSVERDRGTDTQYF TGCAGCGTTGAAAGGGACAGAGGCACAGATACGCAGTATTTT
few TRBJ2-4 - TRBV10-3 CAISGPGPKNIQYF TGTGCCATCAGTGGGCCTGGGCCCAAAAACATTCAGTACTTC
- TRBJ2-7 TRBD2 TRBV5-1 CASSPKAGGSYEQYF TGCGCCAGCAGCCCGAAAGCGGGAGGGTCCTACGAGCAGTACTTC
once TRBJ1-2 TRBD1 TRBV20-1 CGAKGQGGYGYTF TGCGGTGCCAAGGGACAGGGGGGCTATGGCTACACCTTC